What follows are 19 T cell receptor beta chains derived from one specimen sequenced in a study of control samples from healthy donors and cancer patients. The data were produced by immunoSEQ multiplex PCR, yet TCRdb's version contains in-frame clones alone and is incomplete. This sample has roughly 59,000 clones, with approximately 92% found just once. Sequenced: PBMCs. Receptors originate from a man aged 40-49 years with colorectal cancer.

The chain joins TRBV15 to TRBJ1-2; no firm D call. Germline values: CDR1 LNHNV, CDR2 YYDKDF (reference sequence). Between the trimmed V and J ends, which lost 0 bases and 1 base, there was a span of 15 bases. The CDR3 covers 17 residues. The CDR3 reads CATSRDLNSGYNYGYTF. For the CDR3, the DNA is TGTGCCACCAGCAGAGATTTAAACAGTGGATATAACTATGGCTACACCTTC. Supplemented by reference TRBV15 and TRBJ1-2, the full variable domain reads DAMVIQNPRYQVTQFGKPVTLSCSQTLNHNVMYWYQQKSSQAPKLLFHYYDKDFNNEADTPDNFQSRRPNTSFCFLDIRSPGLGDTAMYLCATSRDLNSGYNYGYTFGSGTRLTVV.

The rearrangement links TRBV19 to TRBJ1-1, with a weak D call TRBD1 (6 bases). Germline CDR1 is LNHDA and CDR2 is SQIVND (reference sequence). V shed 6 bases and J shed 1 base, with 12 bases lying between them. The CDR3 is made up of 14 amino acids. The CDR3 loop reads CASSIGQTNTEAFF. As DNA, the CDR3 is TGTGCCAGTAGCATCGGACAGACGAACACTGAAGCTTTCTTT.

This chain connects TRBV15 to TRBJ1-2; D may be TRBD1 (5 bases). There are 14 residues in the CDR3. Trimming removed 0 bases at V and 8 bases at J, with 13 bases between. Germline lookup yields CDR1 LNHNV and CDR2 YYDKDF (reference sequence). CDR3 nucleotide sequence: TGTGCCACCAGCAGAGATCAGGACGGGACGGGCTACACCTTC. As protein: CATSRDQDGTGYTF.

The V and J genes are TRBV11-2 and TRBJ1-4; the D gene is possibly TRBD1 (6 bases). Germline V lookup: CDR1 SGHAT, CDR2 FQNNGV. Trimming stripped 3 bases from V and 0 bases from J, with 8 bases between. This CDR3 contains 15 residues. The CDR3: CASSFSGATNEKLFF. DNA for the CDR3: TGTGCCAGCAGCTTTTCAGGGGCAACTAATGAAAAACTGTTTTTT.

V gene TRBV6-5 combines with J gene TRBJ1-6; unclear D gene. This CDR3 has 14 amino acids. Germline CDR1 MNHEY, CDR2 SVGAGI. Trimming pared 0 bases from V and 7 bases from J, leaving 7 bases between. The CDR3 protein is CASSYSGYNSPLHF. In DNA, the CDR3 is TGTGCCAGCAGTTACTCAGGGTACAATTCACCCCTCCACTTT.

V and J are TRBV7-9 and TRBJ2-3, with 9 bases that match TRBD2. The CDR3 extends over 15 amino acids. J gave up 4 bases and V 5 bases, and 7 bases lay outside the gene matches. Germline CDR1 is SEHNR and CDR2 is FQNEAQ (reference sequence). CDR3 bases: TGTGCCAGCAGCCACATACTAGCGGGCCCAGATACGCAGTATTTT. This gives the protein CASSHILAGPDTQYF.

The chain recombines TRBV2 with TRBJ2-1; 8 nucleotides agree with TRBD1. The CDR3 has 14 residues. J was trimmed by 4 bases and V by 5 bases; bases with no gene match: 4. Germline assignment: CDR1 SNHLY and CDR2 FYNNEI. CDR3: CASSRTGSYNEQFF. The CDR3, as DNA: TGTGCCAGCAGTAGGACAGGGTCATACAATGAGCAGTTCTTC.

The chain recombines TRBV24-1 with TRBJ1-5; D is unresolved. This CDR3 comprises 13 residues. Trimming left V 5 bases short and J 1 base short, with 5 bases between. Per germline, CDR1 KGHDR and CDR2 SFDVKD. The CDR3 loop is CATSAASNQPQHF. The CDR3 bases are TGTGCCACCAGTGCAGCGAGCAATCAGCCCCAGCATTTT.

This sequence joins TRBV6-5 and TRBJ1-5; the match to TRBD1 covers 7 bases. CDR1 and CDR2 (germline): MNHEY, SVGAGI. V was pared by 5 bases and J by 4 bases, with 8 bases of the junction left unmatched. The CDR3 is 15 amino acids. The CDR3 DNA sequence: TGTGCCAGCAGTCAACGGGGACAGCCAAATCAGCCCCAGCATTTT. Translated, it gives CASSQRGQPNQPQHF.

The rearrangement links TRBV7-9 to TRBJ1-6; a possible D gene is TRBD1 (5 bases). V dropped 1 base and J dropped 5 bases, with 9 bases sitting between them. In germline, CDR1 is SEHNR, CDR2 FQNEAQ (reference sequence). This CDR3 contains 15 residues. The CDR3 here is CASSLGTTDNSPLHF. CDR3 in DNA: TGTGCCAGCAGCTTAGGGACGACAGATAATTCACCCCTCCACTTT.

The gene calls are TRBV19 and TRBJ1-2; a possible D gene is TRBD1 (6 bases). The V end was cut by 5 bases, the J end by 0 bases, with 19 bases between. The length of the CDR3 is 17 residues. Germline V gene sequence: CDR1 LNHDA, CDR2 SQIVND (reference sequence). The CDR3 bases are TGTGCCAGTAGTGTTGGAGTAGGGGGAACCTCTAACTATGGCTACACCTTC. Translation: CASSVGVGGTSNYGYTF. The full variable domain, with the rest looked up from reference TRBV19 and TRBJ1-2, is DGGITQSPKYLFRKEGQNVTLSCEQNLNHDAMYWYRQDPGQGLRLIYYSQIVNDFQKGDIAEGYSVSREKKESFPLTVTSAQKNPTAFYLCASSVGVGGTSNYGYTFGSGTRLTVV.

The J gene is TRBJ2-7, the V gene TRBV7-9, with 7 bases that match TRBD2. In germline, CDR1 is SEHNR, CDR2 FQNEAQ (reference sequence). The trim removed 5 bases at V and 3 bases at J, leaving 7 bases unmatched. This CDR3 region has 14 residues. The CDR3 DNA follows: TGTGCCAGCAGCCTCGGGGGGACCATCTACGAGCAGTACTTC. This sequence encodes CASSLGGTIYEQYF.

Points on this clone: One junction end does not reproduce the germline sequence, and a read error may be involved. The rearrangement joins TRBV6-2 or TRBV6-3 to TRBJ2-7; no reliable D call. Germline V lookup: CDR1 MNHEY, CDR2 SVGEGT. The CDR3 contains 11 residues. Written as DNA, the CDR3 is TGTGCCAGCAGTGACTCCTACGAGCAGTACTTC. Translating gives CASSDSYEQYF.

The chain combines TRBV2 with TRBJ1-2; 9 nucleotides line up with TRBD1. CDR1 is SNHLY, CDR2 FYNNEI, per germline. V dropped 4 bases and J dropped 8; count of bases not matched to a gene: 5. The CDR3 covers 13 residues. The CDR3 nucleotides read TGTGCCAGCAGTGGGCGGACAGGGGACGGCTACACCTTC. Amino acid sequence: CASSGRTGDGYTF.

This clone was observed once. Written as DNA, the CDR3 is TGTGCCAGCAGTGAAGAACCCAGGGTACAGCCCCAGCATTTT. It translates to CASSEEPRVQPQHF. This sequence joins TRBV6-1 and TRBJ1-5; D might be TRBD1 (5 bases). V lost 1 base to trimming and J lost 7 bases, with 11 bases between them. The CDR3 runs 14 residues. Germline V gene sequence: CDR1 MNHNS, CDR2 SASEGT.

This sequence joins TRBV3-1 (or the pseudogene TRBV3-2) and TRBJ2-1; tentative D call: TRBD1 (6 bases). The V gene's germline CDR1 is LGHDT and CDR2 YNNKEL (reference sequence). Trimming shortened V by 5 bases and J by 9 bases, and 11 bases separated the two germline ends. This CDR3 region has 12 residues. The CDR3 nucleotides read TGTGCCAGCAGCTCACAGGGCGGTGAGCAGTTCTTC. Amino acids: CASSSQGGEQFF.

The chain couples TRBV5-4 to TRBJ2-1; D might be TRBD2 (5 bases). The CDR3 has 15 amino acids. With 3 bases removed from V and 3 bases from J, the gap between germline ends came to 13 bases. CDR1 and CDR2 from the germline V gene are SGHNT and YYREEE (reference sequence). CDR3 protein: CASSSLPGDYNEQFF. The CDR3 bases are TGTGCCAGCAGCTCGCTGCCCGGGGACTACAATGAGCAGTTCTTC.

The chain uses TRBV19 and TRBJ2-1; TRBD1 matches 11 bases. The CDR3 has 15 amino acids. Losses at the gene ends were 5 bases for V and 7 bases for J; bases not matched to a gene: 7. The germline CDR1 and CDR2 sequences are LNHDA and SQIVND (reference sequence). This CDR3 reads CASSWTGGALNEQFF. In nucleotides, the CDR3 is TGTGCCAGTAGTTGGACAGGGGGCGCTTTGAATGAGCAGTTCTTC. Variable domain in full (rest from reference TRBV19 and TRBJ2-1): DGGITQSPKYLFRKEGQNVTLSCEQNLNHDAMYWYRQDPGQGLRLIYYSQIVNDFQKGDIAEGYSVSREKKESFPLTVTSAQKNPTAFYLCASSWTGGALNEQFFGPGTRLTVL.

This chain uses TRBV6-5 with TRBJ1-1, with no clear D. The CDR3 totals 13 residues. The germline V gene encodes CDR1 MNHEY and CDR2 SVGAGI. The ends were cut back, 4 bases at V and 1 base at J, with 7 bases in the middle. The CDR3 region has the DNA TGTGCCAGCAGTTGGACCGAGAACACTGAAGCTTTCTTT. It yields the protein CASSWTENTEAFF.